The rows below give T cell receptor beta chains drawn from one sample of a study of T-cell reconstitution after alpha-beta-depleted transplantation in children. TCRdb redid the calling of the PCR reads with MiXCR, one entry per CDR3 protein. This table has around 440,000 distinct CDR3 sequences, about 11% appearing once. The sample was PBMCs, taken before TCRalphabeta/CD19-depleted stem cell transplant. These receptor sequences come from a child younger than 10 with inherited bone marrow failure, due to receive a stem cell transplant. The CDR3 runs from the conserved cysteine through the conserved F or W. D genes are given only for firm matches. Not all rows give a size; the values are once, few, many and, for expanded clones, a class.

len	v_gene	abundance	j_gene	d_gene	CDR3aa	CDR3nt
12	TRBV10-3	many	TRBJ2-1	NA	CAIRNLGDEQFF	TGTGCCATCAGGAACTTGGGGGATGAGCAGTTCTTC
15	TRBV29-1	many	TRBJ1-2	NA	CSVVIEQKENYGYTF	TGCAGCGTTGTAATTGAACAGAAAGAAAACTATGGCTACACCTTC
14	TRBV10-3	many	TRBJ2-1	TRBD1	CAISDQGAGNEQFF	TGTGCCATCAGTGACCAGGGGGCAGGGAATGAGCAGTTCTTC
14	TRBV19	many	TRBJ2-1	TRBD2	CASSSGTTPNEQFF	TGTGCCAGTAGTTCGGGGACTACTCCCAATGAGCAGTTCTTC
18	TRBV18	many	TRBJ2-4	NA	CASSPTPVSSGAKNIQYF	TGTGCCAGCTCACCGACACCCGTCTCTTCAGGGGCCAAAAACATTCAGTACTTC
17	TRBV12-3/TRBV12-4	many	TRBJ2-3	NA	CASRGLGRDLYTYTQYF	TGTGCCAGCAGGGGGTTGGGCCGGGATTTGTACACATATACGCAGTATTTT
18	TRBV4-3	many	TRBJ1-4	NA	CASSQKDGLWDSVEKLFF	TGCGCCAGCAGCCAAAAAGATGGCCTCTGGGATTCTGTGGAAAAACTGTTTTTT
14	TRBV5-6	many	TRBJ2-1	NA	CASSFSWDWNEQFF	TGTGCCAGCAGCTTTTCGTGGGATTGGAATGAGCAGTTCTTC
13	TRBV5-1	many	TRBJ2-5	NA	CASSQGSAETQYF	TGCGCCAGCAGCCAGGGCTCGGCGGAGACCCAGTACTTC
16	TRBV4-3	few	TRBJ2-1	TRBD2	CASSPGQTSGGGEQFF	TGCGCCAGCAGCCCCGGCCAGACTAGCGGGGGGGGAGAGCAGTTCTTC
15	TRBV5-1	few	TRBJ2-1	NA	CASRLPEGSYNEQFF	TGCGCCAGCAGGCTACCTGAGGGGTCCTACAATGAGCAGTTCTTC
12	TRBV7-2	NA	TRBJ2-3	NA	CASRPAFDTQYF	TGTGCCAGCAGGCCAGCGTTCGATACGCAGTATTTT
15	TRBV29-1	many	TRBJ1-1	NA	CSAAHDLLSNTEAFF	TGCAGCGCCGCACACGATCTACTTTCTAACACTGAAGCTTTCTTT
18	TRBV11-2	many	TRBJ2-1	NA	CASSFPRDPSAVMDEQFF	TGTGCCAGCAGCTTCCCTCGGGACCCCTCTGCGGTAATGGATGAGCAGTTCTTC
14	TRBV7-2	few	TRBJ2-7	TRBD1	CASSPPGQGHEQYF	TGTGCCAGCAGCCCCCCGGGACAGGGTCACGAGCAGTACTTC
12	TRBV30	many	TRBJ1-1	NA	CAWTPVPTEAFF	TGTGCCTGGACTCCAGTTCCCACTGAAGCTTTCTTT
16	TRBV7-2	NA	TRBJ2-1	TRBD2	CASSFLAGGGYNEQFF	TGTGCCAGCAGCTTCCTAGCGGGAGGGGGGTACAATGAGCAGTTCTTC
15	TRBV5-1	many	TRBJ2-1	TRBD2	CASSFLAGGGNEQFF	TGCGCCAGCAGCTTCCTAGCGGGAGGCGGAAATGAGCAGTTCTTC
18	TRBV20-1	few	TRBJ1-2	TRBD1	CSAGPRVSGTGSFYGYTF	TGCAGTGCTGGCCCTCGGGTGTCCGGGACAGGGAGTTTCTATGGCTACACCTTC
14	TRBV20-1	many	TRBJ2-3	NA	CSARSAGSTDTQYF	TGCAGTGCTAGATCGGCAGGGAGCACAGATACGCAGTATTTT
12	TRBV19	few	TRBJ1-2	NA	CASTLPNYGYTF	TGTGCCAGTACCCTCCCGAACTATGGCTACACCTTC
16	TRBV20-1	NA	TRBJ2-1	TRBD2	CSARDSGTLSYNEQFF	TGCAGTGCTAGAGATAGCGGGACCTTATCCTACAATGAGCAGTTCTTC
17	TRBV18	many	TRBJ2-2	NA	CASSPRSGPLNTGELFF	TGTGCCAGCTCACCACGGTCAGGCCCCCTGAACACCGGGGAGCTGTTTTTT
14	TRBV20-1	NA	TRBJ1-1	NA	CSASVGTMNTEAFF	TGCAGTGCTAGTGTCGGGACCATGAACACTGAAGCTTTCTTT
17	TRBV21-1	many	TRBJ2-7	NA	CASSGGTSGRYSYEQYF	TGTGCCAGCAGCGGGGGGACTAGCGGGAGGTATTCCTACGAGCAGTACTTC
16	TRBV21-1	many	TRBJ2-2	NA	CASSKLSRTNTGELFF	TGTGCCAGCAGCAAATTAAGCAGGACGAACACCGGGGAGCTGTTTTTT
15	TRBV28	many	TRBJ2-4	NA	CASSLHRLAKNIQYF	TGTGCCAGCAGTTTACACAGGCTAGCCAAAAACATTCAGTACTTC
13	TRBV5-4	NA	TRBJ2-1	NA	CASSPKGYNEQIF	TGTGCCAGCAGCCCGAAAGGGTACAATGAGCAGATCTTC
16	TRBV3-1	many	TRBJ2-3	TRBD2	CASSQDKRDRTDTQYF	TGTGCCAGCAGCCAAGACAAGCGGGACCGCACAGATACGCAGTATTTT
18	TRBV21-1	few	TRBJ2-4	NA	CASSKAQAPRRAKNIQYF	TGTGCCAGCAGCAAAGCGCAAGCCCCGAGGCGAGCCAAAAACATTCAGTACTTC
13	TRBV12-3/TRBV12-4	many	TRBJ2-7	NA	CASSPALGYEQYF	TGTGCCAGCAGCCCAGCCCTGGGCTACGAGCAGTACTTC
16	TRBV6-5	many	TRBJ2-3	NA	CASSHGTLPHTDTQYF	TGTGCCAGCAGTCACGGGACGCTACCCCACACAGATACGCAGTATTTT
13	TRBV20-1	few	TRBJ2-7	TRBD2	CSARELSGYEQYF	TGCAGTGCTAGAGAGCTTAGCGGGTACGAGCAGTACTTC
15	TRBV7-2	NA	TRBJ2-3	TRBD2	CASSSSGNPADTQYF	TGTGCCAGCAGCTCAAGCGGGAACCCCGCAGATACGCAGTATTTT
12	TRBV12-3/TRBV12-4	many	TRBJ2-3	NA	CALRDSTDTQYF	TGTGCCCTCCGGGATAGCACAGATACGCAGTATTTT
16	TRBV28	few	TRBJ2-7	TRBD1	CASSLWGDRDSYEQYF	TGTGCCAGCAGTTTATGGGGGGACAGGGATTCCTACGAGCAGTACTTC
16	TRBV4-3	many	TRBJ2-5	NA	CASSQNPGQGQETQYF	TGCGCCAGCAGCCAAAACCCCGGGCAGGGCCAAGAGACCCAGTACTTC
14	TRBV5-1	many	TRBJ2-1	TRBD2	CASSFTSGAPEQFF	TGCGCCAGCAGCTTTACTAGCGGGGCCCCTGAGCAGTTCTTC
16	TRBV7-2	many	TRBJ2-1	TRBD2	CASSTPVAGGRNEQFF	TGTGCCAGCAGCACCCCGGTGGCGGGAGGGAGAAATGAGCAGTTCTTC
16	TRBV11-2	NA	TRBJ1-1	NA	CASSLGVGTENTEAFF	TGTGCCAGCAGCCTGGGGGTGGGCACAGAGAACACTGAAGCTTTCTTT
16	TRBV5-5	few	TRBJ2-7	TRBD2	CASSLVVAGVPYEQYF	TGTGCCAGCAGCTTGGTCGTGGCGGGAGTGCCCTACGAGCAGTACTTC
15	TRBV27	many	TRBJ2-1	NA	CASSFWGLTYNEQFF	TGTGCCAGCAGTTTTTGGGGGTTAACCTACAATGAGCAGTTCTTC
14	TRBV3-1	few	TRBJ1-2	TRBD1	CASTAQGFLNGYTF	TGTGCCAGCACCGCACAGGGGTTCCTCAATGGCTACACCTTC
14	TRBV12-3/TRBV12-4	NA	TRBJ1-5	NA	CASSLARRDQPQHF	TGTGCCAGCAGTTTAGCGAGGCGTGACCAGCCCCAGCATTTT
13	TRBV7-9	NA	TRBJ1-2	NA	CASSFAGTYGYTF	TGTGCCAGCAGCTTTGCCGGGACTTATGGCTACACCTTC
16	TRBV19	many	TRBJ1-5	NA	CASTLMGAYSNQPQHF	TGTGCCAGTACCCTCATGGGGGCTTATAGCAATCAGCCCCAGCATTTT
15	TRBV27	many	TRBJ2-1	NA	CASSLDRQPRDEQFF	TGTGCCAGCAGTCTAGACAGACAGCCGCGGGATGAGCAGTTCTTC
13	TRBV7-2	NA	TRBJ2-7	NA	CASTLLIGYEQYF	TGTGCCAGCACCCTCCTGATAGGGTACGAGCAGTACTTC
14	TRBV19	many	TRBJ1-2	TRBD1	CASSTSTGGYGYTF	TGTGCCAGTAGTACCTCCACAGGGGGTTATGGCTACACCTTC
14	TRBV10-3	many	TRBJ2-2	NA	CAISVGVNTGELFF	TGTGCCATCAGTGTAGGTGTGAACACCGGGGAGCTGTTTTTT
17	TRBV29-1	many	TRBJ2-3	TRBD1	CSVCSGTGFPDTDTQYF	TGCAGCGTTTGCTCCGGGACAGGGTTTCCTGACACAGATACGCAGTATTTT
13	TRBV30	many	TRBJ1-1	NA	CAWSMGAGTEAFF	TGTGCCTGGAGCATGGGGGCCGGGACTGAAGCTTTCTTT